The sequence of this T cell receptor (beta chain) was determined in a study of regulatory T cells in long-lasting Graves disease. The CDR3 is made up of 15 amino acids. Looked up from germline, CDR1 is SGHTA and CDR2 is FQGNSA. V was pared by 4 bases and J by 0 bases, with 13 bases between. Arm-PCR of CDR3 regions with iRepertoire HTBI primers generated TCR beta libraries. In TCRdb, the multiplex PCR reads were re-called with MiXCR into one record per CDR3 protein. The sample shows about 210,000 distinct CDR3 sequences, around a fifth of them seen only once. This clonotype was recorded at least ten times. The time point is: newly diagnosed GD, antithyroid drugs for less than 3 months. Researchers made the TCR library from RNA that was extracted from PBMCs. These data are also associated with another study on T cells in Graves' hyperthyroidism and ophthalmopathy.

The V call is TRBV7-2, the J call TRBJ2-7; D is perhaps TRBD1 (6 bases). The clonotype was recovered from a woman in her thirties with Graves disease. Sequences were derived from peripheral blood mononuclear cells (PBMCs), sampled at new diagnosis, from a patient treated with antithyroid drugs. CDR3 in DNA: TGTGCCAGCAGCTCCGGACAGCGCAGCTCCTACGAGCAGTACTTC. Protein sequence: CASSSGQRSSYEQYF.